What follows are 15 T cell receptor beta chains derived from one specimen sequenced in a study of blood T cell repertoires in COVID-19. Using immunoSEQ multiplex PCR, the repertoire was profiled, and TCRdb retains in-frame clones only, with some absent. Among 350,000 to 450,000 clones listed, around 87% were seen once. The sequenced material came from peripheral blood. The origin of the receptors is a woman between 55 and 75 years old with COVID-19, enrolled during active disease.

This clone was observed a few times. The J gene is TRBJ2-1, the V gene TRBV7-2, with a tentative D call TRBD1 (5 bases). The CDR3 has 14 residues. Trimming took 6 bases from V and 3 from J, leaving 12 bases between them. The germline V gene encodes CDR1 SGHTA and CDR2 FQGNSA. CDR3 sequence: CASRTDRYYNEQFF. The DNA for the CDR3 is TGTGCCAGCAGAACAGACAGATACTACAATGAGCAGTTCTTC.

This chain links TRBV5-6 with TRBJ1-1; unclear D gene. V was shortened by 2 bases and J by 0 bases, with 8 bases between the two germline ends. This CDR3 region has 14 residues. Germline V gene lookup returns CDR1 SGHDT and CDR2 YYEEEE. In DNA, the CDR3 is TGTGCCAGCAGCTTCGGTCGTATGAACACTGAAGCTTTCTTT. This gives the protein CASSFGRMNTEAFF.

This sequence joins TRBV5-1 and TRBJ2-7; 9 bases are a match to TRBD1. This CDR3 has 16 amino acids. V dropped 4 bases and J dropped 4; count of bases not matched to a gene: 12. The V gene's germline CDR1 is SGHRS and CDR2 YFSETQ. The CDR3 loop is CASSPQTGGNRYEQYF. The CDR3 DNA reads as TGCGCCAGCAGCCCTCAAACAGGGGGCAACAGGTACGAGCAGTACTTC.

At least ten counts were recorded for this clone. The genes are TRBV6-1 and TRBJ1-1; D perhaps matches TRBD1 (5 bases). Trimming cost V 1 base and J 0 bases, with 9 bases left between them. CDR3 length: 15 amino acids. CDR1 MNHNS and CDR2 SASEGT come from the germline V gene. The CDR3 DNA reads as TGTGCCAGCAGTGAAGGGCACAGGTTGAACACTGAAGCTTTCTTT. Translation: CASSEGHRLNTEAFF.

This clone has just one count. This rearrangement joins TRBV7-9 to TRBJ1-6; D perhaps matches TRBD1 (5 bases). CDR3 length equals 14 residues. Germline CDR1 reads SEHNR; CDR2 reads FQNEAQ (reference sequence). V lost 4 bases to trimming and J lost 3 bases, with 7 bases between them. CDR3 residues: CASSSTVYNSPLHF. In nucleotides, the CDR3 is TGTGCCAGCAGCTCGACAGTCTATAATTCACCCCTCCACTTT.

V gene TRBV6-5 combines with J gene TRBJ1-2, with 8 bases identical to TRBD1. V lost 3 bases, J lost 4 bases, and 4 bases stayed unmatched. Germline V gives CDR1 MNHEY, CDR2 SVGAGI. This CDR3 has 14 amino acids. The CDR3 region has the DNA TGTGCCAGCAGTTATGGACAGGGAAGCTATGGCTACACCTTC. This codes for CASSYGQGSYGYTF.

V and J are TRBV4-1 and TRBJ1-5; D is undetermined. The CDR3 has 14 amino acids. Germline values: CDR1 MGHRA, CDR2 YSYEKL. The V end was cut by 0 bases, the J end by 9 bases, with 12 bases between. The DNA for the CDR3 is TGCGCCAGCAGCCAAGATGAGGGTGATCTGCCCCAGCATTTT. Amino acid sequence: CASSQDEGDLPQHF.

The sample holds one count of this clone. The chain has TRBV27 and TRBJ2-7; the D gene is possibly TRBD1 (5 bases). The CDR3 extends over 13 amino acids. Trimming left V 6 bases short and J 1 base short, with 10 bases between. Germline V gene sequence: CDR1 MNHEY, CDR2 SMNVEV (reference sequence). The CDR3 region is CASRWGNSYEQYF. The DNA for the CDR3 is TGTGCCAGCAGATGGGGCAATTCCTACGAGCAGTACTTC.

This clone came up a few times. V gene TRBV15 combines with J gene TRBJ1-6; 7 bases match TRBD1. This CDR3 has 15 residues. In germline, CDR1 is LNHNV, CDR2 YYDKDF (reference sequence). Germline trimming cut 0 bases from V and 9 bases from J; bases unmatched to any gene: 5. CDR3: CATSRDETGPSPLHF. In nucleotides, the CDR3 is TGTGCCACCAGCAGAGATGAGACAGGGCCTTCACCCCTCCACTTT.

The V call is TRBV7-9, the J call TRBJ2-7; 7 nucleotides line up with TRBD2. The CDR3 sequence is 15 residues long. CDR1 and CDR2 from the germline V gene are SEHNR and FQNEAQ (reference sequence). V was pared by 5 bases and J by 4 bases, with 11 bases of the junction left unmatched. The CDR3 nucleotides are TGTGCCAGCAGCCCTAGTATGGGAGGGATGTACGAGCAGTACTTC. Protein: CASSPSMGGMYEQYF.

The chain recombines TRBV30 with TRBJ1-5; 7 positions agree with TRBD1. Per the germline V gene, CDR1 is GTSNPN and CDR2 is SVGIG (reference sequence). The V gene end was trimmed by 5 bases and the J gene end by 0 bases; junction bases not matched to a gene: 4. The length of the CDR3 is 14 residues. CDR3 in DNA: TGTGCCTGGGGGACAGTTAATAGCAATCAGCCCCAGCATTTT. Its translation is CAWGTVNSNQPQHF.

This clone showed up just once. The J gene is TRBJ2-3, the V gene TRBV5-5, with TRBD2 identical over 9 bases. J lost 3 bases, V lost 2 bases, and 7 bases had no gene match. CDR1 and CDR2 (germline): SGHKS, YYEKEE (reference sequence). The CDR3 runs 16 residues. DNA of the CDR3: TGTGCCAGCAGCTTACCCAGTCTAGCGGGGACAGATACGCAGTATTTT. This gives the protein CASSLPSLAGTDTQYF.

This chain connects TRBV9 to TRBJ2-5, with 9 bases lining up with TRBD2. The CDR3 sequence is 15 residues long. J lost 5 bases, V lost 2 bases, and 7 bases had no gene match. Germline assignment: CDR1 SGDLS and CDR2 YYNGEE. The CDR3 bases are TGTGCCAGCAGCGTTGGCGGGGGGGCCTCCGAGACCCAGTACTTC. As protein: CASSVGGGASETQYF.

V usage is TRBV5-1 and J usage is TRBJ2-7, with 9 bases identical to TRBD1. From germline, CDR1 is SGHRS and CDR2 YFSETQ. CDR3 size: 16 residues. The V gene end was trimmed by 0 bases and the J gene end by 2 bases; junction bases not matched to a gene: 6. The CDR3 DNA follows: TGCGCCAGCAGCTTGGCCTCCGGGACAGGGACCTACGAGCAGTACTTC. Its translation: CASSLASGTGTYEQYF.

The genes are TRBV7-9 and TRBJ1-3, with D possibly being TRBD1 (6 bases). CDR1 is SEHNR, CDR2 FQNEAQ, per germline (reference sequence). The V and J ends lost 8 bases and 0 bases respectively, with 14 bases between them. The CDR3 sequence is 15 residues long. CDR3 nucleotide sequence: TGTGCCAGCGGGCCAGACAGGCCCTCTGGAAACACCATATATTTT. This codes for CASGPDRPSGNTIYF. The full variable domain, with the rest looked up from reference TRBV7-9 and TRBJ1-3, is DTGVSQNPRHKITKRGQNVTFRCDPISEHNRLYWYRQTLGQGPEFLTYFQNEAQLEKSRLLSDRFSAERPKGSFSTLEIQRTEQGDSAMYLCASGPDRPSGNTIYFGEGSWLTVV.